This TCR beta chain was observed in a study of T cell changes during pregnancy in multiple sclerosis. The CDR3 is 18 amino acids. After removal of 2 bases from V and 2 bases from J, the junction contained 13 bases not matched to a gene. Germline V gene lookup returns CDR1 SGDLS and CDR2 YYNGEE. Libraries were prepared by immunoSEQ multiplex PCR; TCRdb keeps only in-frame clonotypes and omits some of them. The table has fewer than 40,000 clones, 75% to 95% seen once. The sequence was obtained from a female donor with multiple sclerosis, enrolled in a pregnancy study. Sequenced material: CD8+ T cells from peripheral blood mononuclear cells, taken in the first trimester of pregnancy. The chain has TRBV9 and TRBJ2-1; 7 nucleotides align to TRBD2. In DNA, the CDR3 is TGTGCCAGCAGCGTCCGCCCTGGGAGGGAGGGCCCCTACAATGAGCAGTTCTTC. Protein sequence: CASSVRPGREGPYNEQFF.